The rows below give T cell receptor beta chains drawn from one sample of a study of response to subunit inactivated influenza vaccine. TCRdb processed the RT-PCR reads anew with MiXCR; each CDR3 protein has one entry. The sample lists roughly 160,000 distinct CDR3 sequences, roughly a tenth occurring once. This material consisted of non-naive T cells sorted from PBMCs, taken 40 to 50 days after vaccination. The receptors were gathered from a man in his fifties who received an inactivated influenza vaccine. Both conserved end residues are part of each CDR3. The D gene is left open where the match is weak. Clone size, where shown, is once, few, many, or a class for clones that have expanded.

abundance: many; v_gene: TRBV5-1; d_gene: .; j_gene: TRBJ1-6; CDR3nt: TGCGCCAGCTGTCGAGCAGGGACTTCACCCCTCCACTTT; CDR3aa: CASCRAGTSPLHF
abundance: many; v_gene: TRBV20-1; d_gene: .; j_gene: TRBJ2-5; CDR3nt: TGCAGTGCTAGAGGGGGGTTTATCCAAGAGACCCAGTACTTC; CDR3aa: CSARGGFIQETQYF
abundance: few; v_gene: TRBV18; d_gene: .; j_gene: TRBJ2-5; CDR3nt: TGTGCCAGCTCACCAGGACTAAAAGAGACCCAGTACTTC; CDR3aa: CASSPGLKETQYF
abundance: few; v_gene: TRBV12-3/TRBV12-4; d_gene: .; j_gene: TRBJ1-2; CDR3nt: TGTGCCAGCAGTTCCCCACCAGAGGGCTATGGCTACACCTTC; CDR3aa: CASSSPPEGYGYTF
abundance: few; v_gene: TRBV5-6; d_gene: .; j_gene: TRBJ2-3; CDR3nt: TGTGCCAGCAGCTTGGCCGGGCAGGGAGACAGAGATACGCAGTATTTT; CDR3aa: CASSLAGQGDRDTQYF
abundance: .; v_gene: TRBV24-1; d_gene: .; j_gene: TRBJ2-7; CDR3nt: TGTGCCACCAGTGAGGCAACAGGGTCCGGCTACGAGCAGTACTTC; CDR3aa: CATSEATGSGYEQYF
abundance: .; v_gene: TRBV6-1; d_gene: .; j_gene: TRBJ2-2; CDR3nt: TGTGCCAGCAGTGATCTTAGGAGAGGGGCGGAGCTGTTTTTT; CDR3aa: CASSDLRRGAELFF
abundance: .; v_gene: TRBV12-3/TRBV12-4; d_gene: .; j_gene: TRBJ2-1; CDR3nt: TGTGCCAGCAGTTTACATTTTAGCGGTCCGAGGTATAGTGAGCAGTTCTTC; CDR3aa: CASSLHFSGPRYSEQFF
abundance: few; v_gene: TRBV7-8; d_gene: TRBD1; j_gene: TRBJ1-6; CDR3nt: TGTGCCAGCAGCTTAGAACCCTGGACAGGGGGCTATTCACCCCTCCACTTT; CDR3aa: CASSLEPWTGGYSPLHF
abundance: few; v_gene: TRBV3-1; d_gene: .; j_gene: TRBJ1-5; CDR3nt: TGTGCCAGCAGCCAAGATAAAGGTCAGCCCCAGCATTTT; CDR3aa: CASSQDKGQPQHF
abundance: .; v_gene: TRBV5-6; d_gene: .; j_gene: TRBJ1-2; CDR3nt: TGTGCCAGCAGCTTTGGGGAGGAGGACTATGGCTACACCTTC; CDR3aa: CASSFGEEDYGYTF
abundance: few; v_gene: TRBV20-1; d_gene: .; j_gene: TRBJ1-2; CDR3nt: TGCAGTGCCCCTACCGGGGTGAACTATGGCTACACCTTC; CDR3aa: CSAPTGVNYGYTF
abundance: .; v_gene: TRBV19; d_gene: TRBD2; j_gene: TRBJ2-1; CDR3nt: TGTGCCAGTAGTATAGGGTATCTAAGACTAGCGGGGCACAATGAGCAGTTCTTC; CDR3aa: CASSIGYLRLAGHNEQFF
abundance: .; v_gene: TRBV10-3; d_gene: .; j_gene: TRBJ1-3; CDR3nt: TGTGCCATCATCACCTCTGGAAACACCATATATTTT; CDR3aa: CAIITSGNTIYF
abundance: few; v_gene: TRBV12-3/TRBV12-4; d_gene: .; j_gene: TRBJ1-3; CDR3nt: TGTGCCAGCCGGGACAACACGGCTGGAAACACCATATATTTT; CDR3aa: CASRDNTAGNTIYF
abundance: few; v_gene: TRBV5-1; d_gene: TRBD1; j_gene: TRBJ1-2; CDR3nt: TGCGCCAGCAGCGCGGAGGGACAGAGCTATGGCTACACCTTC; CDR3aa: CASSAEGQSYGYTF
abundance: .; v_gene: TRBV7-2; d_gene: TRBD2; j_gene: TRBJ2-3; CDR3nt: TGTGCCAGCATCCCCGGGGGGGGTTACGATACGCAGTATTTT; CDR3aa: CASIPGGGYDTQYF
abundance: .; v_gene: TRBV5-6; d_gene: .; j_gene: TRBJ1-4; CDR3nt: TGTGCCAGCAACATGCAGGGGCATGAAAAACTGTTTTTT; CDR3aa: CASNMQGHEKLFF
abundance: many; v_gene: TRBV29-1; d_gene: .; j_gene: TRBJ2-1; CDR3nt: TGCAGCGTTGGGCGTATTAATGAGCAGTTCTTC; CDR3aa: CSVGRINEQFF
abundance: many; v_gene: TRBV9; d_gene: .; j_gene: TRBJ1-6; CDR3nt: TGTGCCAGCAGCGTAGAATCTATCCCAGGTCTGGGCTCACCCCTCCACTTT; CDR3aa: CASSVESIPGLGSPLHF
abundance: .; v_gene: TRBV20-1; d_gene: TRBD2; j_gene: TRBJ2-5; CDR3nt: TGCAGTGCTAGGACTAGCGGGGGGACCCAGTACTTC; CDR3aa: CSARTSGGTQYF
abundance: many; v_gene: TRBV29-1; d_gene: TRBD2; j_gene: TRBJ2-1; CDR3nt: TGCAGCGCCCGGACTAGCGGGACCTACAATGAGCAGTTCTTC; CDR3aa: CSARTSGTYNEQFF
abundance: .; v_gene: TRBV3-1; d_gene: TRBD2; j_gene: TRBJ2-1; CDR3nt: TGTGCTAGCAGCCATGATGCTAGGTGGGGGACTAGCGGGGCCCCCTACAATGAGCAGTTCTTC; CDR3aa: CASSHDARWGTSGAPYNEQFF
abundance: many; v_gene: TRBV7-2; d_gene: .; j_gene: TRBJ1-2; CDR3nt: TGTGCCAGCAGCTTAGGGGGCGGGCGGATGGACGGCTACACCTTC; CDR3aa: CASSLGGGRMDGYTF
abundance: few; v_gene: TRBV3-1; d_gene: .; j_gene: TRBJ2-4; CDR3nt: TGTGCCAGCAGCCGGGGGACAGCCAAAAACATTCAGTACTTC; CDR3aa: CASSRGTAKNIQYF
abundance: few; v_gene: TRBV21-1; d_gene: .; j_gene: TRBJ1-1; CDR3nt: TGTGCCAGCAGCCCAACGGGACAAAACACTGAAGCTTTCTTT; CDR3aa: CASSPTGQNTEAFF
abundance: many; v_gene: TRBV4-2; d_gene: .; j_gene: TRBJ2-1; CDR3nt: TGTGCCAGCAGCCAAGAGGGGCTAGTAAATGAGCAGTTCTTC; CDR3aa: CASSQEGLVNEQFF
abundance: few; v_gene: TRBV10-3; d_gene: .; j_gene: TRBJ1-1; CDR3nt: TGTGCCATCAGTGAGTCAGTGGGGGCGAACACTGAAGCTTTCTTT; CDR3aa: CAISESVGANTEAFF
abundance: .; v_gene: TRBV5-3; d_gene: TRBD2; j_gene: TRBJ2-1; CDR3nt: TGCGCCAGCAGCTCTAGCGGACCTTACAATGAGCAGTTCTTC; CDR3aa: CASSSSGPYNEQFF
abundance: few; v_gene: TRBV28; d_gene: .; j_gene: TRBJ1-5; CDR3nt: TGTGCCAGCAGTTTACCGACAGTTAATCAGCCCCAGCATTTT; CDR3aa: CASSLPTVNQPQHF
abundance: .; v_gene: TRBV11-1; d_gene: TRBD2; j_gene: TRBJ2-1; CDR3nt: TGTGCCAGCAGCGTAGCGGGAGAGGTCGGTGAGCAGTTCTTC; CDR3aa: CASSVAGEVGEQFF
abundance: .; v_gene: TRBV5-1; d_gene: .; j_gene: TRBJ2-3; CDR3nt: TGCGCCAGCAGCTCCGGGATTACGCGGAGCACAGATACGCAGTATTTT; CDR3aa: CASSSGITRSTDTQYF
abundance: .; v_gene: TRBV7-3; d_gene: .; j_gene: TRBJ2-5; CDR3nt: TGTGCCAGCAGCTTAATAGGGGGAGAGACCCAGTACTTC; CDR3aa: CASSLIGGETQYF
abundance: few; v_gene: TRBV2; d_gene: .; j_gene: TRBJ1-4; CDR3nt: TGTGCCAGCAGTCGGACTGCTGCAACTAATGAAAAACTGTTTTTT; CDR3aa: CASSRTAATNEKLFF
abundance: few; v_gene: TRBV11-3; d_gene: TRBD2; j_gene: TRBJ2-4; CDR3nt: TGTGCCAGCAGCGATGCGGGGGGGCCGTGGCACATTCAGTACTTC; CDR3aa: CASSDAGGPWHIQYF
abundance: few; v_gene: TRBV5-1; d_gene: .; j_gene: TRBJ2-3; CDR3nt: TGCGCCAGCAGGCCGGGGAGCGGCAGCACAGATACGCAGTATTTT; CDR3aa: CASRPGSGSTDTQYF
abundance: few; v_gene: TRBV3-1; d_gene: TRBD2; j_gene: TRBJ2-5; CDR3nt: TGTGCCAGCAGCCATCTCGGGACTAGCGGGGGAGCACAGGAGACCCAGTACTTC; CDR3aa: CASSHLGTSGGAQETQYF